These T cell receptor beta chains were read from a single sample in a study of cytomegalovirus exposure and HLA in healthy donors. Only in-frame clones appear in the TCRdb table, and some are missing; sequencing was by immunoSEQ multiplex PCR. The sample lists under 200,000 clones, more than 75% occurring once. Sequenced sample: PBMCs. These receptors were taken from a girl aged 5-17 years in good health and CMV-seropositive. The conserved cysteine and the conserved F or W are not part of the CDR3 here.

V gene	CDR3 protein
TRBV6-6	ASSGGLAGPNEQF
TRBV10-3	AISNSGGAAGTQY
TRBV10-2	ASSDKWGTGGKTDTQY
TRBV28	ATLSHQRVHYGYT
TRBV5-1	ASSWGAGGGNEQF
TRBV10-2	ASSESMGLVMTGELF
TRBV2	ASSPDREDEKLF
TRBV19	ASSPRQEWGYEQY
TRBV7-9	ASSNLRKNTEAF
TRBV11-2	ASKAYFTDTQY
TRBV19	ASSIVGQSGIYNEQF
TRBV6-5	ASANGDYGYT
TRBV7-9	ASSLGGVKSTDTQY
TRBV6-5	ASSYAGNQPQH
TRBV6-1	ASLSSRPRDQPQH
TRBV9	ASTSTHTGTGELF
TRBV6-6	ASSYIGTSTDTQY
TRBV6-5	ASSELPPAGELF
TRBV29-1	SVDAGSYGYT
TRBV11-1	ASSKGQGRDEQY
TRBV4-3	ASSHADRGHGYT
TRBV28	ASSLNRDRTYEQY
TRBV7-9	ASSAAGVIAASYEQY